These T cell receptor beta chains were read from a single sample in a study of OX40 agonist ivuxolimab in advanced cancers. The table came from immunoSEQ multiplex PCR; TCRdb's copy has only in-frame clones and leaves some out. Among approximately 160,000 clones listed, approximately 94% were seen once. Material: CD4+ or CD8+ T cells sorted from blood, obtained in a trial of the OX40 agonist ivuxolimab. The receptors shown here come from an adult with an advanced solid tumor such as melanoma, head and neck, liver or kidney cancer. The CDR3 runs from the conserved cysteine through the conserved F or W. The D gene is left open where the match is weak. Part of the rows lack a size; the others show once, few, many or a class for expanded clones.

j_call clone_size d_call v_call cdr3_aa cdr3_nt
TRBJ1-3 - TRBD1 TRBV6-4 CASSHRTGLGAGNTIYF TGTGCCAGCAGTCACCGGACAGGTCTAGGGGCTGGAAACACCATATATTTT
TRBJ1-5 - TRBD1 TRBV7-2 CASSPAVTGGNQPQHF TGTGCCAGCAGCCCGGCGGTGACAGGGGGCAATCAGCCCCAGCATTTT
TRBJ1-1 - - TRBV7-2 CASSLGGLNTEAFF TGTGCCAGCAGCTTAGGAGGGCTGAACACTGAAGCTTTCTTT
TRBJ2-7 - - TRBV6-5 CASKGTPHEQYF TGTGCCAGCAAAGGGACCCCCCACGAGCAGTACTTC
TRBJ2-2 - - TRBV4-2 CASSQDQTHSTGELFF TGTGCCAGCAGCCAAGATCAAACCCACTCCACCGGGGAGCTGTTTTTT
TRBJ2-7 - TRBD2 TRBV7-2 CASNLALAGPYEQYF TGTGCCAGCAACTTAGCGCTAGCGGGTCCCTACGAGCAGTACTTC
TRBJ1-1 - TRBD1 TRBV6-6 CASSPGGRTEAFF TGTGCCAGCAGTCCAGGGGGTCGGACTGAAGCTTTCTTT
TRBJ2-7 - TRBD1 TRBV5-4 CASRGRQGTYEQYF TGTGCCAGCAGGGGGAGACAGGGCACCTACGAGCAGTACTTC
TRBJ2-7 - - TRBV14 CASSQDWGRVSPYEQYF TGTGCCAGCAGCCAAGATTGGGGCAGGGTATCTCCATACGAGCAGTACTTC
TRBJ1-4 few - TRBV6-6 CASSGAQGSIEKLFF TGTGCCAGCAGTGGGGCTCAGGGAAGCATTGAAAAACTGTTTTTT
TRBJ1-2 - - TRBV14 CASSHMLMGGYTF TGTGCCAGCAGCCATATGCTTATGGGTGGCTACACCTTC